One sample yielded the 21 T cell receptor beta chains listed below, sequenced in a study of OX40 agonist ivuxolimab in advanced cancers. Profiling relied on immunoSEQ multiplex PCR, and the TCRdb table lists in-frame clones only, not all of them. Of 60,000 or so clones in the sample, about 91% were seen once. Specimen: CD4+ or CD8+ T cells sorted from blood, collected in a trial of the OX40 agonist ivuxolimab. All receptors come from an adult with an advanced solid tumor such as melanoma, head and neck, liver or kidney cancer.

This rearrangement joins TRBV7-8 to TRBJ1-5; D perhaps matches TRBD1 (6 bases). V was clipped by 1 base and J by 2 bases, with 9 bases between them. Germline CDR1 reads SGHVS; CDR2 reads FQNEAQ. The CDR3 is 15 residues long. The CDR3 here is CASSLEAGGNQPQHF. CDR3 DNA sequence: TGTGCCAGCAGCTTAGAAGCAGGGGGCAATCAGCCCCAGCATTTT.

The rearrangement joins TRBV9 to TRBJ1-1; 7 bases are shared with TRBD1. Per germline, CDR1 SGDLS and CDR2 YYNGEE. The J segment lost 7 bases and the V segment lost 0 bases, leaving 6 bases of the junction unmatched. The CDR3 totals 14 residues. CDR3 sequence reads: CASSVVVRGNEAFF. The CDR3, as DNA: TGTGCCAGCAGCGTAGTGGTCAGGGGGAATGAAGCTTTCTTT.

This clone was seen more than once but under ten times. V gene TRBV9 combines with J gene TRBJ2-3; tentatively, D is TRBD1 (6 bases). This CDR3 spans 16 amino acids. V lost 0 bases to trimming and J lost 2 bases, with 13 bases between them. The V gene's germline CDR1 is SGDLS and CDR2 YYNGEE. CDR3 bases: TGTGCCAGCAGCGTAGCCCCAGGGGCGTCCACAGATACGCAGTATTTT. Residues: CASSVAPGASTDTQYF.

The CDR3 spells CASSEGVRGGDEQFF. The CDR3, as DNA: TGTGCCAGCAGTGAAGGGGTGCGAGGGGGGGATGAGCAGTTCTTC. J is TRBJ2-1 and V is TRBV6-4; a possible D gene is TRBD2 (7 bases). Germline V gene sequence: CDR1 MRHNA, CDR2 SNTAGT. This CDR3 region has 15 residues. V gave up 3 bases and J gave up 8 bases, with 17 bases separating them.

The chain employs TRBV13 and TRBJ2-5, with D uncertain. The ends were cut back, 7 bases at V and 0 bases at J, with 6 bases in the middle. CDR1 and CDR2 (germline): PRHDT, FYEKMQ (reference sequence). The CDR3 length is 12 residues. The CDR3 region has the DNA TGTGCCAGCACCCACTACCAAGAGACCCAGTACTTC. Protein sequence: CASTHYQETQYF.

The chain combines TRBV2 with TRBJ2-7; either TRBD1 or TRBD2 may fit D (6 bases each). V dropped 7 bases and J dropped 7 bases, with 14 bases sitting between them. CDR1 is SNHLY and CDR2 is FYNNEI in the germline V gene. The CDR3 loop spans 12 amino acids. DNA of the CDR3: TGTGCCAGCAAGGGGGGAGAACTGGAGCAGTACTTC. This gives the protein CASKGGELEQYF. The full variable domain, with the rest looked up from reference TRBV2 and TRBJ2-7, is EPEVTQTPSHQVTQMGQEVILRCVPISNHLYFYWYRQILGQKVEFLVSFYNNEISEKSEIFDDQFSVERPDGSNFTLKIRSTKLEDSAMYFCASKGGELEQYFGPGTRLTVT.

The chain is built from TRBV27 and TRBJ2-1, with TRBD2 matching over 10 bases. The CDR3 extends over 15 amino acids. With 2 bases clipped from V and 7 bases from J, the junction kept 5 bases outside the gene matches. The germline V gene has CDR1 MNHEY and CDR2 SMNVEV (reference sequence). The CDR3 loop reads CASSLGLAVGNEQFF. In DNA, the CDR3 is TGTGCCAGCAGTTTAGGACTAGCGGTTGGGAATGAGCAGTTCTTC.

The chain links TRBV9 to TRBJ1-1; D gene ambiguous. This CDR3 region has 13 residues. V gave up 4 bases and J gave up 4 bases, with 11 bases separating them. Germline CDR1 reads SGDLS; CDR2 reads YYNGEE. CDR3 residues: CASSQWVGTEAFF. The CDR3 DNA sequence: TGTGCCAGCAGCCAATGGGTCGGCACTGAAGCTTTCTTT.

V and J are TRBV5-4 and TRBJ1-1; 10 bases agree with TRBD1. This CDR3 has 13 residues. Trimming at V came to 4 bases and at J to 11 bases, leaving 8 bases not matched to a gene. Germline V gives CDR1 SGHNT, CDR2 YYREEE (reference sequence). The CDR3 reads CASSNGQGVVAFF. The CDR3 nucleotides read TGTGCCAGCAGCAATGGACAGGGGGTCGTTGCTTTCTTT.

The J gene is TRBJ2-7, the V gene TRBV4-1, with D perhaps matching TRBD1 (6 bases). Germline CDR1 reads MGHRA; CDR2 reads YSYEKL. V dropped 4 bases and J dropped 2 bases, with 18 bases sitting between them. CDR3 length: 16 residues. CDR3 amino acids: CASSPRGPGDTYEQYF. CDR3 in DNA: TGCGCCAGCAGCCCCAGGGGCCCAGGGGATACCTACGAGCAGTACTTC.

V and J are TRBV9 and TRBJ1-1; no clear D gene. CDR3 length: 12 residues. Trimming took off 4 bases at V and 6 bases at J, with 10 bases between the two ends. Per the germline V gene, CDR1 is SGDLS and CDR2 is YYNGEE. CDR3 in amino acids: CASSPPGPEAFF. In DNA, the CDR3 is TGTGCCAGCAGCCCCCCTGGCCCTGAAGCTTTCTTT.

A single count supports this clone. The chain is built from TRBV19 and TRBJ1-3; D remains ambiguous. The CDR3 is 14 amino acids. CDR1 and CDR2 from the germline V gene are LNHDA and SQIVND (reference sequence). The V and J ends lost 3 bases and 0 bases respectively, with 6 bases between them. The chain's CDR3 is CASSIVYSGNTIYF. CDR3 DNA sequence: TGTGCCAGTAGTATCGTGTACTCTGGAAACACCATATATTTT.

The rearrangement joins TRBV7-8 to TRBJ2-3; 12 nucleotides line up with TRBD2. The V gene end was trimmed by 5 bases and the J gene end by 4 bases; junction bases not matched to a gene: 7. The CDR3 length is 16 residues. Germline CDR1 and CDR2: SGHVS and FQNEAQ. CDR3 protein: CASSGSSGGAPDTQYF. DNA of the CDR3: TGTGCCAGCAGCGGATCTAGCGGGGGGGCACCAGATACGCAGTATTTT.

This clone was picked up a small number of times. The chain combines TRBV27 with TRBJ1-2; 7 positions match TRBD1. Germline V lookup: CDR1 MNHEY, CDR2 SMNVEV (reference sequence). The CDR3 contains 15 residues. J gave up 4 bases and V 3 bases, and 8 bases lay outside the gene matches. CDR3 in DNA: TGTGCCAGCAGTTTTGCTCTCGGGGACAGCTATGGCTACACCTTC. Encoded protein: CASSFALGDSYGYTF.

V and J are TRBV6-1 and TRBJ1-5, with D hard to call. Germline CDR1 MNHNS, CDR2 SASEGT. This CDR3 comprises 11 residues. For the CDR3, the DNA is TGTGGGACGGGGTGGATCGAGCCCCAGCATTTT. Residues: CGTGWIEPQHF.

V and J are TRBV29-1 and TRBJ1-1, with no clear D. Deletions cut 2 bases from V and 10 bases from J, with 14 bases between. CDR1 and CDR2 from the germline V gene are SQVTM and ANQGSEA. The CDR3 loop spans 12 amino acids. The CDR3, as DNA: TGCAGCGTTGAAAGGGATTGGGCGAGAGCTTTCTTT. Amino acid sequence: CSVERDWARAFF.

The table lists this clone with a few counts. This rearrangement joins TRBV2 to TRBJ2-2; no definite D call. In germline, CDR1 is SNHLY, CDR2 FYNNEI. The CDR3 contains 15 residues. Trimming shortened V by 4 bases and J by 1 base, and 10 bases separated the two germline ends. The CDR3 DNA reads TGTGCCAGCAGTGGACACCCGATGAACACCGGGGAGCTGTTTTTT. Protein sequence: CASSGHPMNTGELFF.

The chain carries TRBV28 and TRBJ2-1, with 7 positions matching TRBD1. Trimming at V came to 11 bases and at J to 3 bases, leaving 19 bases not matched to a gene. There are 17 residues in the CDR3. Germline V gene data show CDR1 as MDHEN and CDR2 as SYDVKM. CDR3 loop: CAGSGTEVGSNYNEQFF. The CDR3 DNA follows: TGTGCCGGCTCCGGGACAGAAGTAGGGAGCAACTACAATGAGCAGTTCTTC.

The V call is TRBV29-1, the J call TRBJ2-1; D is unclear. In germline, CDR1 is SQVTM, CDR2 ANQGSEA. Trimming shortened V by 7 bases and J by 7 bases, and 23 bases separated the two germline ends. This CDR3 region has 15 residues. CDR3 in DNA: TGCAGCGGGCTAGGTTCCTATGCGAGGCGAAATGAGCAGTTCTTC. This codes for CSGLGSYARRNEQFF.

This clone has a single count. This sequence joins TRBV10-3 and TRBJ2-7, with 9 bases matching TRBD2. The ends lost 4 bases at V and 3 bases at J; junction bases unmatched: 13. The CDR3 covers 17 residues. Germline assignment: CDR1 ENHRY and CDR2 SYGVKD. The CDR3 sequence: CAISAVAGDRLSYEQYF. CDR3 bases: TGTGCCATCAGTGCTGTAGCGGGGGACCGTCTTAGCTACGAGCAGTACTTC.

The chain combines TRBV4-1 with TRBJ2-1; no definite D call. V dropped 4 bases and J dropped 5 bases, with 9 bases sitting between them. This CDR3 contains 13 residues. Germline loops: CDR1 MGHRA, CDR2 YSYEKL. As DNA, the CDR3 is TGCGCCAGCAGCCCTAGGCCTGACAATGAGCAGTTCTTC. Amino acids: CASSPRPDNEQFF.